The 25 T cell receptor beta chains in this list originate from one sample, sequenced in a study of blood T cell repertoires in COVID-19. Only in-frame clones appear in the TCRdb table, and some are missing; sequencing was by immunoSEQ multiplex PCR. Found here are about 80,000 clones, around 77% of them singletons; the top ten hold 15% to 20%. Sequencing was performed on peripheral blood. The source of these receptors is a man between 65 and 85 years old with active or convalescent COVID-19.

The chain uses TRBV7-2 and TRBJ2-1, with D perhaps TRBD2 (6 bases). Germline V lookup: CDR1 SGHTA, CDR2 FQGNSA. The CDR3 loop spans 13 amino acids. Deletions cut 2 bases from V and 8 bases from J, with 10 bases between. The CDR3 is CASSLRRGYEQFF. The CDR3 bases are TGTGCCAGCAGCTTAAGGCGGGGCTATGAGCAGTTCTTC. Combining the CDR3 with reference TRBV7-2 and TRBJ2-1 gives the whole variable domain GAGVSQSPSNKVTEKGKDVELRCDPISGHTALYWYRQSLGQGLEFLIYFQGNSAPDKSGLPSDRFSAERTGGSVSTLTIQRTQQEDSAVYLCASSLRRGYEQFFGPGTRLTVL.

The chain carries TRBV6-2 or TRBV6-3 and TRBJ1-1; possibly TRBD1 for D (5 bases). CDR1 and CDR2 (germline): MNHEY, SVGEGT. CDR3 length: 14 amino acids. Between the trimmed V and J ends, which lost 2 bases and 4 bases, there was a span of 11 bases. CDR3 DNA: TGTGCCAGCAGTTACAGGGGCCTGCTCACTGAAGCTTTCTTT. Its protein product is CASSYRGLLTEAFF.

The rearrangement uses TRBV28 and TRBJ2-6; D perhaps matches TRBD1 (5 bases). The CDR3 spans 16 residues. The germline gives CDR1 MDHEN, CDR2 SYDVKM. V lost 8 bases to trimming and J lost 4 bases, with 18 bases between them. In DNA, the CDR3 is TGTGCCAGCTCCAGGGCGCGCGTGGACGGGGCCAACGTCCTGACTTTC. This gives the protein CASSRARVDGANVLTF.

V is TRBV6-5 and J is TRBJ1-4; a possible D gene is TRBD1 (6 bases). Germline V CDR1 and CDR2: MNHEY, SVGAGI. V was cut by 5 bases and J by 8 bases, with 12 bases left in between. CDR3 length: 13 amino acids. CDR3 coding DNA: TGTGCCAGCAGTATCCGGACAGACGAAAAACTGTTTTTT. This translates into CASSIRTDEKLFF.

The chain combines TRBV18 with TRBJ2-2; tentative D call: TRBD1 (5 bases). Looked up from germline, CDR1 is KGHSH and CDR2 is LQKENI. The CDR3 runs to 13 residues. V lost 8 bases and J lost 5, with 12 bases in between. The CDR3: CASVRVQTGELFF. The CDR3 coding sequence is TGTGCCAGCGTCAGGGTACAGACCGGGGAGCTGTTTTTT. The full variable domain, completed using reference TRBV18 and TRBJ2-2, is NAGVMQNPRHLVRRRGQEARLRCSPMKGHSHVYWYRQLPEEGLKFMVYLQKENIIDESGMPKERFSAEFPKEGPSILRIQQVVRGDSAAYFCASVRVQTGELFFGEGSRLTVL.

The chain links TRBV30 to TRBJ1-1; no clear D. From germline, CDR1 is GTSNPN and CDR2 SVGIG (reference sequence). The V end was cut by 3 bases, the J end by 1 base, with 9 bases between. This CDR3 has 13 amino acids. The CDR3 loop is CAWSGRENTEAFF. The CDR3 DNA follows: TGTGCCTGGAGCGGTCGGGAGAACACTGAAGCTTTCTTT.

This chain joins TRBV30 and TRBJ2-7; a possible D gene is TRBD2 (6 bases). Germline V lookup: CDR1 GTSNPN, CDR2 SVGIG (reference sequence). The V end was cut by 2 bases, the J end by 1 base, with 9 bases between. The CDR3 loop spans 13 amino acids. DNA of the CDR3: TGTGCCTGGAGTTCACGGGGGTCCTACGAGCAGTACTTC. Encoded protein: CAWSSRGSYEQYF. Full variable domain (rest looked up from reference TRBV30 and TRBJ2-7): SQTIHQWPATLVQPVGSPLSLECTVEGTSNPNLYWYRQAAGRGLQLLFYSVGIGQISSEVPQNLSASRPQDRQFILSSKKLLLSDSGFYLCAWSSRGSYEQYFGPGTRLTVT.

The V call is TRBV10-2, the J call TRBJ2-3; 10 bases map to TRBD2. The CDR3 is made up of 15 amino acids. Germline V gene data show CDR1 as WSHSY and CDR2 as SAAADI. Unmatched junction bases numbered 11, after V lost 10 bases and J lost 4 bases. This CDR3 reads CATKERGGTPDTQYF. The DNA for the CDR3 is TGCGCCACAAAAGAGCGGGGGGGGACCCCAGATACGCAGTATTTT.

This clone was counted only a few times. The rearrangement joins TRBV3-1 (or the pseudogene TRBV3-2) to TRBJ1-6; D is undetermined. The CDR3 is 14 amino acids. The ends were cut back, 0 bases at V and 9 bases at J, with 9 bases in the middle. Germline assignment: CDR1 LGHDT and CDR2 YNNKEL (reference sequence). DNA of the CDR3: TGTGCCAGCAGCCAAGAAAACAGCCCTTCACCCCTCCACTTT. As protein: CASSQENSPSPLHF.

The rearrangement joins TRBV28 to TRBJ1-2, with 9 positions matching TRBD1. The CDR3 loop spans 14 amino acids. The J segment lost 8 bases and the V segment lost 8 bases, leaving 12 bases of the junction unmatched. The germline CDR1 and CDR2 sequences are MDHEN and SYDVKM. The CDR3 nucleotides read TGTGCCAGCCGTGAGGCTTCTGGGACAGGGGGCTACACCTTC. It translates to CASREASGTGGYTF.

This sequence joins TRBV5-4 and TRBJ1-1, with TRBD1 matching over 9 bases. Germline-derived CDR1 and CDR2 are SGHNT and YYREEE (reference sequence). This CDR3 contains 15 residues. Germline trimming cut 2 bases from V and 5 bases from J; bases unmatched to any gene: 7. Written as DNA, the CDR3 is TGTGCCAGCAGCTTTACCGGGACAGGGCAAACTGAAGCTTTCTTT. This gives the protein CASSFTGTGQTEAFF.

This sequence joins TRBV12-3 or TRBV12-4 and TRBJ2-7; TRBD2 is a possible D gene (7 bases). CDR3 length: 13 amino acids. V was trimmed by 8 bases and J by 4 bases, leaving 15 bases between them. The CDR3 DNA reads TGTGCCAGCCGACTAGGGGGGGCGTACGAGCAGTACTTC. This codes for CASRLGGAYEQYF.

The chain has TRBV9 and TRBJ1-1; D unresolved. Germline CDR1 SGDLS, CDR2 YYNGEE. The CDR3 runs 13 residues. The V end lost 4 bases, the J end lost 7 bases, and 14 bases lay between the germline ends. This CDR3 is CASSPSTGSEAFF. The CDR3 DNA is TGTGCCAGCAGCCCTTCCACGGGGAGTGAAGCTTTCTTT.

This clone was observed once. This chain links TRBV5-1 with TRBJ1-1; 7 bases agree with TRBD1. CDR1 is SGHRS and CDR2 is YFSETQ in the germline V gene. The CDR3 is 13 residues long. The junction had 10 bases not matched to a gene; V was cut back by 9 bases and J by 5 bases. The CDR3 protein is CATRLQGTTEAFF. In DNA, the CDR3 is TGCGCCACCCGGTTACAGGGGACAACTGAAGCTTTCTTT. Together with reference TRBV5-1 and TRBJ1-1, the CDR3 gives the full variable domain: KAGVTQTPRYLIKTRGQQVTLSCSPISGHRSVSWYQQTPGQGLQFLFEYFSETQRNKGNFPGRFSGRQFSNSRSEMNVSTLELGDSALYLCATRLQGTTEAFFGQGTRLTVV.

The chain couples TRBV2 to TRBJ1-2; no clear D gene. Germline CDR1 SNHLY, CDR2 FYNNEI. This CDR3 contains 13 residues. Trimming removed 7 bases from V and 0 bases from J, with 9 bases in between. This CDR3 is CASTEEANYGYTF. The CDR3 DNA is TGTGCCAGCACGGAGGAAGCTAACTATGGCTACACCTTC. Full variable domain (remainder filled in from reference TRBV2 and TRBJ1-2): EPEVTQTPSHQVTQMGQEVILRCVPISNHLYFYWYRQILGQKVEFLVSFYNNEISEKSEIFDDQFSVERPDGSNFTLKIRSTKLEDSAMYFCASTEEANYGYTFGSGTRLTVV.

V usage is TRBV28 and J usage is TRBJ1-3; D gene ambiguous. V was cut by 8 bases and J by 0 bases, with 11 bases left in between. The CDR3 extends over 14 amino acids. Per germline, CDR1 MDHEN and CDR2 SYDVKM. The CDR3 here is CASSREVSGNTIYF. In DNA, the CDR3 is TGTGCCAGCTCTCGGGAAGTCTCTGGAAACACCATATATTTT.

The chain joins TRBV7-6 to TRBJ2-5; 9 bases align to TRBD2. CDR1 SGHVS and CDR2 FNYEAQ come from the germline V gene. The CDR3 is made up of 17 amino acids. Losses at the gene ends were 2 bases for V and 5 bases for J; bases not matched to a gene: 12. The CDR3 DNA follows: TGTGCCAGCAGCTTAAAGCTAGGCGGGGGGGCCGGGGAGACCCAGTACTTC. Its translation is CASSLKLGGGAGETQYF.

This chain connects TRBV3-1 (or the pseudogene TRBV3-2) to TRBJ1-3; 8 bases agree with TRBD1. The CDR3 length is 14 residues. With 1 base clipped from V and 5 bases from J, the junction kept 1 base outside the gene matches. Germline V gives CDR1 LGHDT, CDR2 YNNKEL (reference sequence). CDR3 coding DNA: TGTGCCAGCAGCCAAGGGACAGGGCGAAACACCATATATTTT. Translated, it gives CASSQGTGRNTIYF.

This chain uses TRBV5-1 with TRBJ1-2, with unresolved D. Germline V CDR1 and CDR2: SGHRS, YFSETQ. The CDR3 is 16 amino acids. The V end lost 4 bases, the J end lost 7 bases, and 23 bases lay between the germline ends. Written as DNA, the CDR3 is TGCGCCAGCAGCCCAGGATTAGGACGGGTAAGCGGTGGCTACACCTTC. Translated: CASSPGLGRVSGGYTF.

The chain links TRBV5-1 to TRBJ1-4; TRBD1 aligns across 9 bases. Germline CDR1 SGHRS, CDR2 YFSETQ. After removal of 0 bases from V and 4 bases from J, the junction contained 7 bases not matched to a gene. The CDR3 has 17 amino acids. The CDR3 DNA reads TGCGCCAGCAGCTTGGCTAGGACAGGGGTGGATAATGAAAAACTGTTTTTT. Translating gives CASSLARTGVDNEKLFF.

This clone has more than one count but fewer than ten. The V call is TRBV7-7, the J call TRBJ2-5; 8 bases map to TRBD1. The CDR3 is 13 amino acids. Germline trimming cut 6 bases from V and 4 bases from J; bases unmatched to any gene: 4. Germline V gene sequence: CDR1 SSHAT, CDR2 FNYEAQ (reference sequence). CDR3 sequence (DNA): TGTGCCAGCAGTCGCGACAGGGGAGAGACCCAGTACTTC. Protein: CASSRDRGETQYF.

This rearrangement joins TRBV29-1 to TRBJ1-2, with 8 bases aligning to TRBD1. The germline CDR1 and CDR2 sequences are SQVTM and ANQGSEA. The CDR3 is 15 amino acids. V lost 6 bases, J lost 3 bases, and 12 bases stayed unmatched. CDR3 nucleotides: TGCAGCGTGGCGGACAGGGTCCCCTCGGACTATGGCTACACCTTC. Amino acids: CSVADRVPSDYGYTF.

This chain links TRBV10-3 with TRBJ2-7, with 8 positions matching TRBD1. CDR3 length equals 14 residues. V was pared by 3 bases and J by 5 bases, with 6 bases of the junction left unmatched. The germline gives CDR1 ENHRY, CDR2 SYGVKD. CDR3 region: CAISEGQGTHEQYF. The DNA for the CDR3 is TGTGCCATCAGTGAAGGACAGGGTACCCACGAGCAGTACTTC.

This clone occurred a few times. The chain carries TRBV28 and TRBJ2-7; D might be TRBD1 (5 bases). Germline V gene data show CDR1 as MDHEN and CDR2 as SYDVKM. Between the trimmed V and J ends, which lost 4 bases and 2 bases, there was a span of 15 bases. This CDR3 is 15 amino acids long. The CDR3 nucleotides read TGTGCCAGCAGTTCATCCCCGCGCAGGGCCTACGAGCAGTACTTC. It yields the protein CASSSSPRRAYEQYF.

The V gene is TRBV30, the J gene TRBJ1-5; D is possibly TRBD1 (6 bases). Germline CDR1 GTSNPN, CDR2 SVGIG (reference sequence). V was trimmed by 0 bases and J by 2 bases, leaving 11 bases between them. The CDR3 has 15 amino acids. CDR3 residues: CAWSVTGWGNQPQHF. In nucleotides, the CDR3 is TGTGCCTGGAGTGTAACAGGGTGGGGCAATCAGCCCCAGCATTTT.